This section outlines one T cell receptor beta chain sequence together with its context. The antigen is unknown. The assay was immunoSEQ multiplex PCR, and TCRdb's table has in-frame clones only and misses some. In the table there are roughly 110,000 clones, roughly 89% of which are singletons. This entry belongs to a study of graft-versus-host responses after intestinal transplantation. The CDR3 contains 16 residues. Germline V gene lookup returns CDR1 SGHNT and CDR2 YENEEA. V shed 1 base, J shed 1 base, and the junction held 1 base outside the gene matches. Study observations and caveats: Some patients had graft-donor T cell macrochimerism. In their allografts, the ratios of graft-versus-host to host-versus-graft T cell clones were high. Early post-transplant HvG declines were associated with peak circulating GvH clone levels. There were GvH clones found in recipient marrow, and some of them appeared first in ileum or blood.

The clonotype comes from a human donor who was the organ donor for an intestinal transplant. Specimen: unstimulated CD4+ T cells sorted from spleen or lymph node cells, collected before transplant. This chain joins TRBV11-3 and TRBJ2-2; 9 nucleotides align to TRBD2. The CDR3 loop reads CASSLGSGRNTGELFF. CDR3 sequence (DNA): TGTGCCAGCAGCTTAGGTAGCGGGAGGAACACCGGGGAGCTGTTTTTT.